This is a list of T cell receptor beta chains from one sample in a study of beta chain features in type 1 diabetes. The repertoire was sequenced with immunoSEQ multiplex PCR; TCRdb's copy has only in-frame clones and lacks some. Altogether 200,000 to 300,000 clones are present, 25% to 35% being singletons, with the ten largest covering 3.5% to 4%. The sample comprised central memory CD4+ T cells from blood. The receptor source for this set is a man aged 25-45 years in good health. CDR3s include the opening cysteine and the closing phenylalanine or tryptophan. Each record gives: clone size, V gene, J gene, D gene, CDR3 DNA, CDR3 protein. D genes are given only for firm matches. Clone size, where shown, is once, few, many, or a class for clones that have expanded.

NA	TRBV5-1	TRBJ2-3	NA	TGCGCCAGCAGCTTGGCTCCTCGGGATACGCAGTATTTT	CASSLAPRDTQYF
few	TRBV18	TRBJ2-1	NA	TGTGCCAGCTCACCACTGAAGTGGTACGGCAATGAGCAGTTCTTC	CASSPLKWYGNEQFF
NA	TRBV19	TRBJ2-5	TRBD2	TGTGCCAGTAGTACTAGCGGGGGATCTGAGACCCAGTACTTC	CASSTSGGSETQYF
NA	TRBV7-8	TRBJ2-7	NA	TGTGCCAGCAGCGATACAGTTGGACGGATAACCTACGAGCAGTACTTC	CASSDTVGRITYEQYF
few	TRBV5-8	TRBJ2-4	NA	TGTGCCAGCAGCTTAAGGAACGAAAACATTCAGTACTTC	CASSLRNENIQYF
NA	TRBV19	TRBJ1-1	NA	TGTGCCAGTAGTCTACAGGGTCTGCAAGCTTTCTTT	CASSLQGLQAFF
NA	TRBV11-2	TRBJ2-1	NA	TGTGCCAGCAGCTTAGGACAGTACAATGAGCAGTTCTTC	CASSLGQYNEQFF
NA	TRBV7-9	TRBJ2-3	NA	TGTGCCAGCAGCTTAGAGGCAGGGAGCACAGATACGCAGTATTTT	CASSLEAGSTDTQYF
NA	TRBV4-2	TRBJ2-1	TRBD2	TGTGCCAGCAGCCAAGATTTAACGGGAGGCTCCTACAATGAGCAGTTCTTC	CASSQDLTGGSYNEQFF
NA	TRBV7-2	TRBJ1-6	NA	TGTGCCAGCAGCTCCGGGGGTAATTCACCCCTCCACTTT	CASSSGGNSPLHF
once	TRBV19	TRBJ2-3	TRBD1	TGTGCCAGTAGTAAGGGGACAGGGGCCACAGATACGCAGTATTTT	CASSKGTGATDTQYF
few	TRBV7-2	TRBJ2-7	NA	TGTGCCAGCAGCCGGCAAAGGTCTCCCCGGGGGGAGCAGTACTTC	CASSRQRSPRGEQYF
few	TRBV10-2	TRBJ2-7	TRBD2	TGCGCCAGCAGAGGAAACAGCGGGGTCGAGCAGTACTTC	CASRGNSGVEQYF
few	TRBV7-2	TRBJ2-1	NA	TGTGCCAGCAGCTCCCATACCTACAATGAGCAGTTCTTC	CASSSHTYNEQFF
NA	TRBV7-9	TRBJ2-7	TRBD1	TGTGCCAGCACGACAGGGTACCACGAGCAGTACTTC	CASTTGYHEQYF
NA	TRBV5-6	TRBJ2-3	NA	TGTGCCAGCAGCTTGTTCAGCACAGATACGCAGTATTTT	CASSLFSTDTQYF
NA	TRBV19	TRBJ2-2	TRBD1	TGTGCCAGTATTGGGGACAGGTCCACCGGGGAGCTGTTTTTT	CASIGDRSTGELFF
NA	TRBV7-2	TRBJ2-1	NA	TGTGCCAGCAGCCGCTTCAGGGGGGGTCACAATGAGCAGTTCTTC	CASSRFRGGHNEQFF
NA	TRBV15	TRBJ2-1	NA	TGTGCCACCAGCAGAGATCTAGTTGACCTCAATGAGCAGTTCTTC	CATSRDLVDLNEQFF
few	TRBV10-1	TRBJ2-7	TRBD1	TGCGCCAGCGGACAGGGGTCTGGTGAGCAGTACTTC	CASGQGSGEQYF
NA	TRBV27	TRBJ2-6	NA	TGTGCCAGCAGTTTTAACTCTGGGGCCAACGTCCTGACTTTC	CASSFNSGANVLTF
NA	TRBV5-4	TRBJ1-1	NA	TGTGCCAGCAGCCGGGATCGACGGGCTGAAGCTTTCTTT	CASSRDRRAEAFF
few	TRBV9	TRBJ1-4	TRBD1	TGTGCCAGCAGCTCTGGACAGGGGTTTGCAACTAATGAAAAACTGTTTTTT	CASSSGQGFATNEKLFF
NA	TRBV5-6	TRBJ1-1	NA	TGTGCCAGCAGCTTGGCGTTGGGTCAGTTGAACACTGAAGCTTTCTTT	CASSLALGQLNTEAFF
few	TRBV28	TRBJ2-7	NA	TGTGCCAGCAGCTACGACAAAACTCGACAGGCCAACTTC	CASSYDKTRQANF
few	TRBV10-3	TRBJ1-4	TRBD1	TGTGCCATCAGTCTAGGACAGGGCGGCGAAAAACTGTTTTTT	CAISLGQGGEKLFF
NA	TRBV7-2	TRBJ2-7	NA	TGTGCCAGCAGCTTAGGTGCCGAGCAGTACTTC	CASSLGAEQYF
few	TRBV29-1	TRBJ1-1	TRBD1	TGCAGCGCCCCGGGACAGGGACCTGGCACTGAAGCTTTCTTT	CSAPGQGPGTEAFF
NA	TRBV18	TRBJ2-7	NA	TGTGCCAGCTCACCACCTGGACATTCCTACGAGCAGTACTTC	CASSPPGHSYEQYF
few	TRBV7-9	TRBJ1-1	NA	TGTGCCAGCAGCTTACAGGGGATGAACACTGAAGCTTTCTTT	CASSLQGMNTEAFF
NA	TRBV27	TRBJ2-1	NA	TGTGCCAGCAGTTTATATGGAGTCTATGAGCAGTTCTTC	CASSLYGVYEQFF
NA	TRBV7-2	TRBJ2-1	TRBD1	TGTGCCAGCAGCTTCGCCGGGACAGGATACAATGAGCAGTTCTTC	CASSFAGTGYNEQFF
many	TRBV28	TRBJ2-7	TRBD1	TGTGCCAGCATTGGACAGGCCTACGAGCAGTACTTC	CASIGQAYEQYF
NA	TRBV14	TRBJ1-2	NA	TGTGCCAGCAGCCGGGGCTCTAACTATGGCTACACCTTC	CASSRGSNYGYTF
NA	TRBV4-2	TRBJ1-2	NA	TGTGCCAGCAGCCAAGTCCAGGTGGGAGGCTACACCTTC	CASSQVQVGGYTF
few	TRBV7-9	TRBJ2-7	NA	TGTGCCAGCAGCTTAGGAGGACAGGGAGGGGCCGAGCAGTACTTC	CASSLGGQGGAEQYF
few	TRBV2	TRBJ1-1	TRBD1	TGTGCCAGCAGTTCCCGGGACAGGGGTTATCTCACTGAAGCTTTCTTT	CASSSRDRGYLTEAFF
NA	TRBV2	TRBJ2-2	NA	TGTGCCAGCAGTGAAGAGGGGCCCGGGGAGCTGTTTTTT	CASSEEGPGELFF
few	TRBV6-5	TRBJ2-5	TRBD1	TGTGCCAGCAGTTACTCGACAGGGAACCAAGAGACCCAGTACTTC	CASSYSTGNQETQYF
few	TRBV7-2	TRBJ2-1	TRBD2	TGTGCCAGCAGGCTTAGCGGGGGGTCAGAGTTCTTC	CASRLSGGSEFF
many	TRBV4-3	TRBJ2-5	NA	TGCGCCAGCAGCCAAGATTCAGGGGAGACCCAGTACTTC	CASSQDSGETQYF
NA	TRBV7-9	TRBJ2-1	TRBD2	TGTGCCAGCAGCAACAAAGCGGGAGGGGGAAGTGAGCAGTTCTTC	CASSNKAGGGSEQFF
NA	TRBV4-1	TRBJ2-1	TRBD2	TGCGCCAGCAGCCCGGGACTAGCGGCGGTCGATGAGCAGTTCTTC	CASSPGLAAVDEQFF
few	TRBV9	TRBJ2-1	NA	TGTGCCAGCGCCTCTCCGGGGCAGGGACCATACAATGAGCAGTTCTTC	CASASPGQGPYNEQFF